This T cell receptor (beta chain) comes out of a study of OX40 agonist ivuxolimab in advanced cancers. Across the whole study: Prior anti-PD-1, anti-PD-L1 or anti-CTLA-4 therapy was allowed; approximately 41% had some. Broader study findings: Expanded clones were, on average, more numerous in CD8+ T cells than in CD4+. Circulating CD4+ and CD8+ T cells showed clonal expansion by week 6 at 0.1 to 3.0 mg/kg.

The data were produced by immunoSEQ multiplex PCR, yet TCRdb's version contains in-frame clones alone and is incomplete. The sample carries about 20,000 clones, 65% to 90% recorded once. Looked up from germline, CDR1 is SGHRS and CDR2 is YFSETQ. V shed 1 base, J shed 3 bases, and the junction held 7 bases outside the gene matches. The CDR3 loop spans 16 amino acids. Regarding this clone: Antigen: not known.

Patients were excluded for autoimmune disease history or systemic immunosuppression. The receptor comes from an adult with an advanced solid tumor such as melanoma, head and neck, liver or kidney cancer. The genes are TRBV5-1 and TRBJ2-1; 7 bases map to TRBD2. The sequenced sample was CD4+ or CD8+ T cells sorted from blood, obtained in a trial of the OX40 agonist ivuxolimab. CDR3 nucleotides: TGCGCCAGCAGCTTGATCGCGGGAGACGGCTACAATGAGCAGTTCTTC. This encodes CASSLIAGDGYNEQFF.